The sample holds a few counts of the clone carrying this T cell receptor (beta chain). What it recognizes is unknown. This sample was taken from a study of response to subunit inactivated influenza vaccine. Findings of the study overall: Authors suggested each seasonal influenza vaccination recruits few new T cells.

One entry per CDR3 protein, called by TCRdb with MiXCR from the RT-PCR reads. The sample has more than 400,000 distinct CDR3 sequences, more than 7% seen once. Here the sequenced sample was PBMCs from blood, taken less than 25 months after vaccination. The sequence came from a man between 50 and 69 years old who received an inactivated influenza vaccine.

CDR3 in amino acids: CASSTLAGVSSYEQYF. CDR3 coding DNA: TGTGCCAGCAGCACCCTAGCGGGGGTTTCAAGCTACGAGCAGTACTTC. The chain employs TRBV11-2 and TRBJ2-7; 10 bases fit TRBD2. Germline trimming cut 5 bases from V and 3 bases from J; bases unmatched to any gene: 10. The germline V gene has CDR1 SGHAT and CDR2 FQNNGV. The CDR3 has 16 amino acids.